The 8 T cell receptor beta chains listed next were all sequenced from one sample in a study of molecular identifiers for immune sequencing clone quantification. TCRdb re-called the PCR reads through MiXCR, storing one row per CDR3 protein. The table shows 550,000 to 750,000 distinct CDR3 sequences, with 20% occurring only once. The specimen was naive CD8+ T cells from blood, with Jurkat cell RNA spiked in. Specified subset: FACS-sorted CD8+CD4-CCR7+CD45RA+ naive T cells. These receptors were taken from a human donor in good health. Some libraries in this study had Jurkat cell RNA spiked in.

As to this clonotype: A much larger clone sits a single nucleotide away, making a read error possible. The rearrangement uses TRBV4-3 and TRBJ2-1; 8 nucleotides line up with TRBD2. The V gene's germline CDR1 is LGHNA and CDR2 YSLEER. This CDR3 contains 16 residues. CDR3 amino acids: CASSVSGGYSYNELFF. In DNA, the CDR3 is TGCGCCAGCAGCGTAAGCGGGGGCTACTCCTACAATGAGCTGTTCTTC.

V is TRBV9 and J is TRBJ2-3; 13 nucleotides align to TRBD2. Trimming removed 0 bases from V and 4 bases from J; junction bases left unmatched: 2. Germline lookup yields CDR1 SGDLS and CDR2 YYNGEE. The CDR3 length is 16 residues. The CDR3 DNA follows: TGTGCCAGCAGCGTAGGACTAGCGGGGGGATCAGATACGCAGTATTTT. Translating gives CASSVGLAGGSDTQYF.

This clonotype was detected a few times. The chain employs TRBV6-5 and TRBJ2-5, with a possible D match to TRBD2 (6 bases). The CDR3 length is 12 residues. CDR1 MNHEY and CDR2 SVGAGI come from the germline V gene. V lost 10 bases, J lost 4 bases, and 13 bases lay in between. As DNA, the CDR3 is TGTGCCACCGGGGGTTTCCGAGAGACCCAGTACTTC. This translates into CATGGFRETQYF.

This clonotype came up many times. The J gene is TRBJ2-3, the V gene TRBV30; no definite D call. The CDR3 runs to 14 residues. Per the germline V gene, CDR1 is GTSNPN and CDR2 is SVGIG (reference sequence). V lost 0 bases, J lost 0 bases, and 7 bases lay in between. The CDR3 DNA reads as TGTGCCTGGAGTGTACCTTCTAGCACAGATACGCAGTATTTT. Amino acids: CAWSVPSSTDTQYF. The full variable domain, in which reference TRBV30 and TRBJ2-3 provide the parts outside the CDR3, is SQTIHQWPATLVQPVGSPLSLECTVEGTSNPNLYWYRQAAGRGLQLLFYSVGIGQISSEVPQNLSASRPQDRQFILSSKKLLLSDSGFYLCAWSVPSSTDTQYFGPGTRLTVL.

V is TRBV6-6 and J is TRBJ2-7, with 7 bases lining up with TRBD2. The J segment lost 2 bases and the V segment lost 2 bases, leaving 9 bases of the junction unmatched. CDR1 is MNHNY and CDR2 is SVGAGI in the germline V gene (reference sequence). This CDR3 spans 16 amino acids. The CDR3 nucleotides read TGTGCCAGCAGTTACAATCAGCGGGACTTGCCCTACGAGCAGTACTTC. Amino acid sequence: CASSYNQRDLPYEQYF.

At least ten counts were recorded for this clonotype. The CDR3 is CASSKQGNQPQHF. DNA of the CDR3: TGTGCCAGCAGCAAACAGGGAAATCAGCCCCAGCATTTT. The rearrangement links TRBV7-9 to TRBJ1-5; tentative D call: TRBD1 (6 bases). CDR1 is SEHNR and CDR2 is FQNEAQ in the germline V gene (reference sequence). With 5 bases removed from V and 4 bases from J, the gap between germline ends came to 9 bases. The CDR3 spans 13 residues.

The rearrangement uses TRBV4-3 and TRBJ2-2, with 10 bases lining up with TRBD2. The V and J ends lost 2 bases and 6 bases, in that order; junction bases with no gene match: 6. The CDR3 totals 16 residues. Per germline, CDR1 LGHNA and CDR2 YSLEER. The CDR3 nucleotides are TGCGCCAGCAGCCAATACAGCGGGGGGGCCGCCGGGGAGCTGTTTTTT. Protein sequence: CASSQYSGGAAGELFF.

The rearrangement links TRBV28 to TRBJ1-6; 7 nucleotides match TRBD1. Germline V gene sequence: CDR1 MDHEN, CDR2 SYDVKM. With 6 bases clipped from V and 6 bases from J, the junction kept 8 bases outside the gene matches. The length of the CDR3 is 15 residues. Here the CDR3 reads CASSYLTGTNSPLHF. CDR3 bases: TGTGCCAGCAGCTACCTGACAGGGACTAATTCACCCCTCCACTTT.